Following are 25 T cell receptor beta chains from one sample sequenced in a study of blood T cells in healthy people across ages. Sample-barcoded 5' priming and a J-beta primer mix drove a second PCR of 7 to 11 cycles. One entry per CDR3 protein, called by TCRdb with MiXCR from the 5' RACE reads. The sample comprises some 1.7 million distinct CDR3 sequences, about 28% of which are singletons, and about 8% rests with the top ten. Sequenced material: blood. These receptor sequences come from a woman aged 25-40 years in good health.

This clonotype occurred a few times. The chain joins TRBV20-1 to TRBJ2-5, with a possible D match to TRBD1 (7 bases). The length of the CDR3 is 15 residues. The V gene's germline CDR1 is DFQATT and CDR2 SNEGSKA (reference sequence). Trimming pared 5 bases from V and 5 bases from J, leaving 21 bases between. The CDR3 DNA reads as TGCAGTGCTTCCAATCCAGGGGGGATTCAGGAGACCCAGTACTTC. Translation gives CSASNPGGIQETQYF.

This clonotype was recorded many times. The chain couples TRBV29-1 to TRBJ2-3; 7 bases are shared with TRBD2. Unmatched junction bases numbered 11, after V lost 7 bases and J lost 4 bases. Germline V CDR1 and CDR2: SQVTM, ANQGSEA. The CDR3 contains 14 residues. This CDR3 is CSGSIGLGADTQYF. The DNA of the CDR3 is TGCAGCGGCTCAATCGGACTAGGAGCAGATACGCAGTATTTT.

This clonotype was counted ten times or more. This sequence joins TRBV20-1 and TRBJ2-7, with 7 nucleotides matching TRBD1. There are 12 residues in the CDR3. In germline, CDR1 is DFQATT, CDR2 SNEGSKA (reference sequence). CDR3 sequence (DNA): TGCAGCCCCGGACAGGTGACTTACGAGCAGTACTTC. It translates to CSPGQVTYEQYF.

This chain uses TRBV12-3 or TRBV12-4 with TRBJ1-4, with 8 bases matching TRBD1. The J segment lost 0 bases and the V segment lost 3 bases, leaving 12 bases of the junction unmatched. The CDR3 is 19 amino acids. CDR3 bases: TGTGCCAGCAGTTTCGGGACAGGACGACCCTCTTCAACTAATGAAAAACTGTTTTTT. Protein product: CASSFGTGRPSSTNEKLFF.

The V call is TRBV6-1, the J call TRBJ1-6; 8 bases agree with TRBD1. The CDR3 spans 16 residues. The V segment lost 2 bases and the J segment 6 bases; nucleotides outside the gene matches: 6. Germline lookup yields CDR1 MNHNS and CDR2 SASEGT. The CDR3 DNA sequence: TGTGCCAGCAGTGAAATACCGACAGGGGTTAATTCACCCCTCCACTTT. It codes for CASSEIPTGVNSPLHF.

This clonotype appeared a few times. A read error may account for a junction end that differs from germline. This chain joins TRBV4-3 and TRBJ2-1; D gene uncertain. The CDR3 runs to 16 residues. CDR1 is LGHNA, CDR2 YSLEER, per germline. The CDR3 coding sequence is TGCGCCGGCAGCCAAAACCCTAGAGGCGCGCTAAATGAGCAGTTCTTC. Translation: CAGSQNPRGALNEQFF.

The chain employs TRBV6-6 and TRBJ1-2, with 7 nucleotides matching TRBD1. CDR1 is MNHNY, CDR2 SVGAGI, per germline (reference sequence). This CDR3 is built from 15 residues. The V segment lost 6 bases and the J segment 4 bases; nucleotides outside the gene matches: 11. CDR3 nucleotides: TGTGCCAGCAGCCGGGGACAGCCTGAACCCTATGGCTACACCTTC. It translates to CASSRGQPEPYGYTF.

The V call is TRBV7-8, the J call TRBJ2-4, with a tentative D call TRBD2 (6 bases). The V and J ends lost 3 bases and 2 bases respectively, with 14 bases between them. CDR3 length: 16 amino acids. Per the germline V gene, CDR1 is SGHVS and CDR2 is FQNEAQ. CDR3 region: CASSLVGGRTKNIQYF. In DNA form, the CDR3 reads TGTGCCAGCAGCTTGGTGGGGGGTAGGACCAAAAACATTCAGTACTTC. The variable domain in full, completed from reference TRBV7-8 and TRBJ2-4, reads GAGVSQSPRYKVAKRGQDVALRCDPISGHVSLFWYQQALGQGPEFLTYFQNEAQLDKSGLPSDRFFAERPEGSVSTLKIQRTQQEDSAVYLCASSLVGGRTKNIQYFGAGTRLSVL.

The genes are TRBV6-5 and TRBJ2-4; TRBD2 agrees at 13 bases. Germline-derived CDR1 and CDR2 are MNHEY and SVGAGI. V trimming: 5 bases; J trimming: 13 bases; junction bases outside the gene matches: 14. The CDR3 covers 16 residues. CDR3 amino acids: CASSPLAGGRVNEQYF. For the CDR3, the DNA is TGTGCCAGCAGTCCACTAGCGGGGGGGCGAGTGAATGAGCAGTACTTC.

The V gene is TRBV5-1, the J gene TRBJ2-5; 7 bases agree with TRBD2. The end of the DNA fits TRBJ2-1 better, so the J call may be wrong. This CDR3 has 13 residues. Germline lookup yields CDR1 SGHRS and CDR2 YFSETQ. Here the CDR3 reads CASSFGGKETQFF. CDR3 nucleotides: TGCGCCAGCAGCTTCGGGGGGAAAGAGACCCAGTTCTTC.

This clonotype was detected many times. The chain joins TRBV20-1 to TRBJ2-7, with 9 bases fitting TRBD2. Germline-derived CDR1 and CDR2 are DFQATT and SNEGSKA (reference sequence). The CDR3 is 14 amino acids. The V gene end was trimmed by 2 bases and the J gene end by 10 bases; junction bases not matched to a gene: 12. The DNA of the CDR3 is TGCAGTGCTAGAATCGCGGGAGGGTCAACGGAACAGTACTTC. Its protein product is CSARIAGGSTEQYF.

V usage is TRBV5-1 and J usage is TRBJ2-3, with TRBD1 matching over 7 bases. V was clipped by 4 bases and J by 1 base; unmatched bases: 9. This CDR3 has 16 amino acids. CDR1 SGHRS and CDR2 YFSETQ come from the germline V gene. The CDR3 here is CASSPTGVRGTDTQYF. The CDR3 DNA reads TGCGCCAGCAGCCCAACAGGGGTGAGGGGCACAGATACGCAGTATTTT.

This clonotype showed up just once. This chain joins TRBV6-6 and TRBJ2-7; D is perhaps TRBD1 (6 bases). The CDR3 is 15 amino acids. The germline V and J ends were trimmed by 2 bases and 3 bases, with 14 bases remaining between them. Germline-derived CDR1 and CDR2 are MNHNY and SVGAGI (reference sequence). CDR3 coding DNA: TGTGCCAGCAGTTACCCTAGATCACAGGGCTACGAGCAGTACTTC. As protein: CASSYPRSQGYEQYF.

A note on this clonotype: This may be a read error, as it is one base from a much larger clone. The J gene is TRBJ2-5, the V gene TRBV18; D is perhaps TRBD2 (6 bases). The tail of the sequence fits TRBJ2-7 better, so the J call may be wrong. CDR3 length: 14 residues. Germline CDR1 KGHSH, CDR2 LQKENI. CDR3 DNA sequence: TGTGCCAGCTCATCGGGACCGAGGAGGGTCGAGCAGTACTTC. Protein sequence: CASSSGPRRVEQYF.

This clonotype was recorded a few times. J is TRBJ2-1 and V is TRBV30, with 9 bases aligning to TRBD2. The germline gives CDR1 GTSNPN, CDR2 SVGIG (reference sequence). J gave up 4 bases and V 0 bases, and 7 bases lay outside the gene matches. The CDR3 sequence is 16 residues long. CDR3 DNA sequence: TGTGCCTGGAGTGTACTGACGCTAGCGGGGTACAATGAGCAGTTCTTC. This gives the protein CAWSVLTLAGYNEQFF.

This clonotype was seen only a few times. CDR3 in amino acids: CASSVMQGDTEAFF. DNA for the CDR3: TGTGCCAGCAGCGTAATGCAGGGGGACACTGAAGCTTTCTTT. The rearrangement uses TRBV9 and TRBJ1-1; 7 bases match TRBD1. The CDR3 is made up of 14 amino acids. Looked up from germline, CDR1 is SGDLS and CDR2 is YYNGEE. With V trimmed by 1 base and J by 3 bases, 3 bases remained unmatched.

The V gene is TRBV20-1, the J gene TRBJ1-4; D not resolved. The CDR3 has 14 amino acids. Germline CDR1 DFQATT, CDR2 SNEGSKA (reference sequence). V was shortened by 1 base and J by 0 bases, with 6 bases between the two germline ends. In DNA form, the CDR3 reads TGCAGTGCTAGAGTACCAGCAACTAATGAAAAACTGTTTTTT. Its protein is CSARVPATNEKLFF.

For the CDR3, the DNA is TGTGCCAGCAGTCTAGTGTCTAGCGGGGCGAAGACCCAGTACTTC. This encodes CASSLVSSGAKTQYF. The J gene is TRBJ2-5, the V gene TRBV12-3 or TRBV12-4, with TRBD2 matching 9 bases. The V and J ends lost 5 bases and 6 bases, in that order; junction bases with no gene match: 10. The CDR3 has 15 residues.

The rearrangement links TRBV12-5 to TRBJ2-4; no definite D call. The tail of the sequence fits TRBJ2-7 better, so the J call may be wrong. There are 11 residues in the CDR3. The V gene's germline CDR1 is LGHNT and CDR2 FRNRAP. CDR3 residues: CASGLEAEQYF. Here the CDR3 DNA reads TGTGCTAGTGGTTTGGAGGCCGAGCAGTACTTC.

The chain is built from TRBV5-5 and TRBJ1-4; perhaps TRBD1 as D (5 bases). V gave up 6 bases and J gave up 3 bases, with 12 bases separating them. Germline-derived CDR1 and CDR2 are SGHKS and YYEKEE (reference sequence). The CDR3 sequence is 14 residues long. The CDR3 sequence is CASTIDSPNEKLFF. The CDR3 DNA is TGTGCCAGCACCATTGACAGCCCTAATGAAAAACTGTTTTTT.

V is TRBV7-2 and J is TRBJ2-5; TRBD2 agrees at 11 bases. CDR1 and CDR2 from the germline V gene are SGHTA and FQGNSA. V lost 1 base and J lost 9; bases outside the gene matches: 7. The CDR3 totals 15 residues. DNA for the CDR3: TGTGCCAGCAGCTTAGGGTCGGCTAGCGGGAGGCCCCAGTACTTC. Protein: CASSLGSASGRPQYF.

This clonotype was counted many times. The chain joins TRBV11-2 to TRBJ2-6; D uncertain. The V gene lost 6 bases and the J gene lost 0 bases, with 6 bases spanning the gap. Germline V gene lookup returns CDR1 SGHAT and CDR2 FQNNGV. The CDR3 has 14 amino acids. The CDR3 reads CASSLFSGANVLTF. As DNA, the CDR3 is TGTGCCAGCAGTTTATTCTCTGGGGCCAACGTCCTGACTTTC. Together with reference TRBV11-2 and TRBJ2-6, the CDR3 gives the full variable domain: EAGVAQSPRYKIIEKRQSVAFWCNPISGHATLYWYQQILGQGPKLLIQFQNNGVVDDSQLPKDRFSAERLKGVDSTLKIQPAKLEDSAVYLCASSLFSGANVLTFGAGSRLTVL.

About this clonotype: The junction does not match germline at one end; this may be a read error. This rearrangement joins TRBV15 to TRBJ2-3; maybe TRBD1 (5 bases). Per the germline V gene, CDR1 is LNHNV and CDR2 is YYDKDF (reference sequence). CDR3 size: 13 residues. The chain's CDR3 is CSTSRDQGDTQYF. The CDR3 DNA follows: TGTTCCACCAGCAGAGATCAGGGCGATACGCAGTATTTT.

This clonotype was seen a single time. CDR3 residues: CASSARQGWLNTEAFF. CDR3 coding DNA: TGTGCCAGCAGCGCTAGACAGGGCTGGTTGAACACTGAAGCTTTCTTT. The rearrangement links TRBV14 to TRBJ1-1; 7 bases fit TRBD1. Per the germline V gene, CDR1 is SGHDN and CDR2 is FVKESK. The CDR3 is 16 residues long. Losses at the gene ends were 5 bases for V and 0 bases for J; bases not matched to a gene: 9.

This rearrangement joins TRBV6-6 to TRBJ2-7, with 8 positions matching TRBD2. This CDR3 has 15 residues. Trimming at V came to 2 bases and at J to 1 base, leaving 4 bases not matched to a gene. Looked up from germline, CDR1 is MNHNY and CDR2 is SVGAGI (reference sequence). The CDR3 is CASSYEVAGSYEQYF. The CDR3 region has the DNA TGTGCCAGCAGTTACGAAGTAGCGGGGTCCTACGAGCAGTACTTC.